This is a list of T cell receptor beta chains from one sample in a study of shared clonotypes between healthy human individuals. The assay was immunoSEQ multiplex PCR, and TCRdb's table has in-frame clones only and misses some. The sample yields around 2.5 million clones, 93% seen once. The source material was naive CD4+ T cells from PBMCs. The receptors shown here come from a man aged 18 to 29 in good health. Some clones in this sample may be carry-over from other donors' samples. The CDR3 runs from the conserved cysteine through the conserved F or W. Each record gives: J gene, D gene, V gene, clone size, CDR3 length, CDR3 DNA, CDR3 protein. The D gene is left open where the match is weak. Not all rows give a size; the values are once, few, many and, for expanded clones, a class.

J: TRBJ2-5; D: .; V: TRBV6-5; size: .; length: 15; DNA: TGTGCCAGTTTTAGGGGTCGGGGGCCAAGAGAGACCCAGTACTTC; CDR3: CASFRGRGPRETQYF
J: TRBJ2-2; D: .; V: TRBV27; size: .; length: 12; DNA: TGTGGCAGCAGCCAGCGGGCCGGGGAGCTGTTTTTT; CDR3: CGSSQRAGELFF
J: TRBJ1-2; D: .; V: TRBV5-1; size: .; length: 14; DNA: TGCGCCAGCAGCCTGGGACGGGGGGCAGGTGGCTACACCTTC; CDR3: CASSLGRGAGGYTF
J: TRBJ2-7; D: TRBD2; V: TRBV7-3; size: .; length: 13; DNA: TGTGCCAGCAGCTTCCGACTAGCAGGCGAGCAGTACTTC; CDR3: CASSFRLAGEQYF
J: TRBJ2-3; D: .; V: TRBV30; size: .; length: 15; DNA: TGTGCCTGGAGTGTTCATCGCAGGGGTGTGGGTACGCAGTATTTT; CDR3: CAWSVHRRGVGTQYF
J: TRBJ1-3; D: .; V: TRBV19; size: once; length: 13; DNA: TGTGCCAGTAATGGGAACATGGGGAACACCATATATTTT; CDR3: CASNGNMGNTIYF
J: TRBJ2-7; D: TRBD1; V: TRBV19; size: .; length: 14; DNA: TGTGCCAGTAGTCCGGGAAGGGGGCTGGACGAGCAGTACTTC; CDR3: CASSPGRGLDEQYF
J: TRBJ2-7; D: .; V: TRBV27; size: .; length: 8; DNA: TGTGCCAGCAGTGGGCGGGGCTTC; CDR3: CASSGRGF
J: TRBJ2-1; D: TRBD2; V: TRBV7-7; size: .; length: 15; DNA: TGTGCCAGCAGCTTGGGACTAGCGGGAGTGTATGAGCAGTTCTTC; CDR3: CASSLGLAGVYEQFF
J: TRBJ2-7; D: TRBD2; V: TRBV9; size: once; length: 16; DNA: TGTGCCAGCAGCGTAGCTGGTAGCGGGAGATTGTACGAGCAGTACTTC; CDR3: CASSVAGSGRLYEQYF
J: TRBJ1-1; D: .; V: TRBV28; size: .; length: 15; DNA: TGTGCCAGCAGTTTGGTAGCGGGGGCGGACACTGAAGCTTTCTTT; CDR3: CASSLVAGADTEAFF
J: TRBJ2-1; D: .; V: TRBV18; size: .; length: 15; DNA: TGTGCCAGCTCACCACCGGGGTCGGGTCGAAATGAGCAGTTCTTC; CDR3: CASSPPGSGRNEQFF
J: TRBJ2-1; D: TRBD2; V: TRBV5-1; size: .; length: 15; DNA: TGCGCCAGCAGCGGGGGACTAGCGGGATGGAATGAGCAGTTCTTC; CDR3: CASSGGLAGWNEQFF
J: TRBJ1-4; D: .; V: TRBV30; size: .; length: 12; DNA: TGTGCCCCCTACTTAACCGGGGAAAAACTGTTTTTT; CDR3: CAPYLTGEKLFF
J: TRBJ2-7; D: .; V: TRBV29-1; size: .; length: 13; DNA: TGCAGCGTTGAGACGCAGGGTACCTACGAGCAGTACTTC; CDR3: CSVETQGTYEQYF
J: TRBJ1-1; D: .; V: TRBV18; size: .; length: 10; DNA: TGTGCCACCGCACAGTCTGAAGCTTTCTTT; CDR3: CATAQSEAFF
J: TRBJ1-5; D: .; V: TRBV7-8; size: .; length: 18; DNA: TGTGCCAGCAGCTTAGTGGACTTTGGTGGGACTAGCAATCAGCCCCAGCATTTT; CDR3: CASSLVDFGGTSNQPQHF
J: TRBJ2-3; D: TRBD2; V: TRBV19; size: .; length: 14; DNA: TGTGCCAGCGGACTAGCCGGGAGCACAGATACGCAGTATTTT; CDR3: CASGLAGSTDTQYF
J: TRBJ2-3; D: TRBD2; V: TRBV7-9; size: .; length: 17; DNA: TGTGCCAGCAGCTTAGTAGGGACTAGCGGGAGTCTTAATACGCAGTATTTT; CDR3: CASSLVGTSGSLNTQYF
J: TRBJ2-6; D: .; V: TRBV28; size: .; length: 16; DNA: TGTGCCAGCAGGGGGATTGCCCGCTCTGGGGCCAACGTCCTGACTTTC; CDR3: CASRGIARSGANVLTF
J: TRBJ1-1; D: TRBD1; V: TRBV7-8; size: .; length: 14; DNA: TGTGCCAGCAGCTTGGGACAGGGGAACACTGAAGCTTTCTTT; CDR3: CASSLGQGNTEAFF
J: TRBJ1-1; D: TRBD1; V: TRBV28; size: .; length: 17; DNA: TGTGCCAGCAGGCCTGGGACAGGGGGGGGATGGAACACTGAAGCTTTCTTT; CDR3: CASRPGTGGGWNTEAFF
J: TRBJ1-5; D: .; V: TRBV19; size: .; length: 15; DNA: TGTGCCAGTAGGAGGACAGCAGATAGCAATCAGCCCCAGCATTTT; CDR3: CASRRTADSNQPQHF
J: TRBJ2-2; D: .; V: TRBV18; size: few; length: 15; DNA: TGTGCCAGCTCACCACGTTCTGGGGACACCGGGGAGCTGTTTTTT; CDR3: CASSPRSGDTGELFF
J: TRBJ1-1; D: .; V: TRBV30; size: .; length: 13; DNA: TGTGCCTGGAGTGTGGGCCCGAACACTGAAGCTTTCTTT; CDR3: CAWSVGPNTEAFF
J: TRBJ2-3; D: TRBD1; V: TRBV29-1; size: .; length: 14; DNA: TGCAGCGTTGCTCGGGACAGGGGAACAGATACGCAGTATTTT; CDR3: CSVARDRGTDTQYF